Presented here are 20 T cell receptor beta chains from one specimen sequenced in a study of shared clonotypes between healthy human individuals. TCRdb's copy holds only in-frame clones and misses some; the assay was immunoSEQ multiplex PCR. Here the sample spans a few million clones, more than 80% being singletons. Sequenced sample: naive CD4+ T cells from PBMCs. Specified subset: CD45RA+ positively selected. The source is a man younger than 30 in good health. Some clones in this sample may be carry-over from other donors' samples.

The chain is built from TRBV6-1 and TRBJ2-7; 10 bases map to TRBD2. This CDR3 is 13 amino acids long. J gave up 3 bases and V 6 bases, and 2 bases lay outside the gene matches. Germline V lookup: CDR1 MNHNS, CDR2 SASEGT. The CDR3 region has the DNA TGTGCCAGCAGCTGGACTAGCGGCTACGAGCAGTACTTC. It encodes CASSWTSGYEQYF.

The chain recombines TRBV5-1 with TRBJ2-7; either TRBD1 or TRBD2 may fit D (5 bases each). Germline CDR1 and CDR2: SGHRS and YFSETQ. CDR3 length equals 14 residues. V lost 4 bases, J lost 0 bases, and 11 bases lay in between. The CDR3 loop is CASSVGTLSYEQYF. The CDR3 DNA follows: TGCGCCAGCAGCGTAGGGACCCTCTCCTACGAGCAGTACTTC.

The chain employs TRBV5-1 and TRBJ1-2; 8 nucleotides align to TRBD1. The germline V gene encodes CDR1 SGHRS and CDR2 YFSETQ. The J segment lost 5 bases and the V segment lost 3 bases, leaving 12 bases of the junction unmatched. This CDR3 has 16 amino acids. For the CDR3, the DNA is TGCGCCAGCAGCTCAGAATCGACAGGGGTCGGGTATGGCTACACCTTC. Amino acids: CASSSESTGVGYGYTF.

CDR3: CASSQGLPSTDTQYF. CDR3 coding DNA: TGTGCCAGCAGCCAGGGATTACCTAGCACAGATACGCAGTATTTT. The chain is built from TRBV7-2 and TRBJ2-3; TRBD1 is a possible D gene (5 bases). Germline V CDR1 and CDR2: SGHTA, FQGNSA. The CDR3 totals 15 residues. V was trimmed by 5 bases and J by 0 bases, leaving 12 bases between them.

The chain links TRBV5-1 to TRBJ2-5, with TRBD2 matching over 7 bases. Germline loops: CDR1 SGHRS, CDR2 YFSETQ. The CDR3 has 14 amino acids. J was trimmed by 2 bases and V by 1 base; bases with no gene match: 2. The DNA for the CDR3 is TGCGCCAGCAGCTTGAGTAGCGGGCAAGAGACCCAGTACTTC. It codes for CASSLSSGQETQYF. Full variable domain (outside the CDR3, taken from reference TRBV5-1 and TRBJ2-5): KAGVTQTPRYLIKTRGQQVTLSCSPISGHRSVSWYQQTPGQGLQFLFEYFSETQRNKGNFPGRFSGRQFSNSRSEMNVSTLELGDSALYLCASSLSSGQETQYFGPGTRLLVL.

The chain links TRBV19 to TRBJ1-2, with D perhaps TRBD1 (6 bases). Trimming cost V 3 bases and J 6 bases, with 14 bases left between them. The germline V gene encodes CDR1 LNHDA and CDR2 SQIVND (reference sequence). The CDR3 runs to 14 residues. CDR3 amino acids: CASSMIGGRDGYTF. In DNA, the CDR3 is TGTGCCAGTAGTATGATAGGGGGGCGCGATGGCTACACCTTC.

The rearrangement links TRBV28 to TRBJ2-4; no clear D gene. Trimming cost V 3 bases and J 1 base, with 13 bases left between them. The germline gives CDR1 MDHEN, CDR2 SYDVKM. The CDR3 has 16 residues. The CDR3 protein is CASSFLGSPAKNIQYF. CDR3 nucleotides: TGTGCCAGCAGTTTTTTAGGCAGTCCCGCCAAAAACATTCAGTACTTC.

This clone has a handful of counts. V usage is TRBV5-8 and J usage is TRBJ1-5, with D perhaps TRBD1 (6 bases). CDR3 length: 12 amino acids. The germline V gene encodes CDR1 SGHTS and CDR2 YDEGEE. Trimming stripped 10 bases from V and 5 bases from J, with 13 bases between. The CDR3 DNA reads TGTGCCGGGGGCGTCAGCTATCAGCCCCAGCATTTT. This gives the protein CAGGVSYQPQHF.

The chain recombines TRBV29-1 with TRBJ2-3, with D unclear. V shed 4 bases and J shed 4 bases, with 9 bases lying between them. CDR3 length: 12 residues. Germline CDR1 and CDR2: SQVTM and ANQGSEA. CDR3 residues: CSVVGVADTQYF. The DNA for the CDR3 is TGCAGCGTTGTTGGAGTGGCAGATACGCAGTATTTT.

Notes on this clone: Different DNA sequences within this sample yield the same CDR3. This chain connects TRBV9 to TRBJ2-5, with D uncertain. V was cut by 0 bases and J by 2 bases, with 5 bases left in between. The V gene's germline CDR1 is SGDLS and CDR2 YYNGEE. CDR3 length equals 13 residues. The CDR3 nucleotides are TGTGCCAGCAGCGTAGCCTCGCAAGAGACCCAGTACTTC. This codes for CASSVASQETQYF.

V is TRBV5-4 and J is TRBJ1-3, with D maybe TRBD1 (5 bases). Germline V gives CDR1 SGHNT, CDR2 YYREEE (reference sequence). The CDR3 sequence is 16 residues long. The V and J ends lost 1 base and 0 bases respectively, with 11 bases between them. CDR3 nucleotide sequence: TGTGCCAGCAGCTTGACAGGTGCCCTCTCTGGAAACACCATATATTTT. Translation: CASSLTGALSGNTIYF.

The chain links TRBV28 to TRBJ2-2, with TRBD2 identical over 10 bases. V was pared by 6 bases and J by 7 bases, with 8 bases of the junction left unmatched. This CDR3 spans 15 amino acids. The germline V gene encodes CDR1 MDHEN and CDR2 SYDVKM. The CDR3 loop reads CASSTSGMAGGELFF. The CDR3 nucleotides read TGTGCCAGCAGCACTAGCGGGATGGCGGGCGGGGAGCTGTTTTTT.

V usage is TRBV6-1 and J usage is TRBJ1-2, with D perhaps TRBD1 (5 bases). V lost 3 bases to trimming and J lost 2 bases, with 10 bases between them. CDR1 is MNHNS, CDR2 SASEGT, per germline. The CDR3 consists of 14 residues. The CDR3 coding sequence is TGTGCCAGCAGTGACCGGGGACTGAACTATGGCTACACCTTC. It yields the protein CASSDRGLNYGYTF.

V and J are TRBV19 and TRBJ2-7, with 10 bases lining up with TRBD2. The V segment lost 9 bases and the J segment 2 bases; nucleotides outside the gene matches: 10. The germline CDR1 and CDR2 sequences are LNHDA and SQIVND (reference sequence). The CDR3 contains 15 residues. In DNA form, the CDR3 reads TGTGCCAGCACAGAAGCGGGAGGGCCCGCCTACGAGCAGTACTTC. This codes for CASTEAGGPAYEQYF.

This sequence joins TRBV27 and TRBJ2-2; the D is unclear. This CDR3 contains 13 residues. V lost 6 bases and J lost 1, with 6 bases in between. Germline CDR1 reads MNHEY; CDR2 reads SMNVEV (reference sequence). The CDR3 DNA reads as TGTGCCAGCAGACATAAGAACACCGGGGAGCTGTTTTTT. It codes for CASRHKNTGELFF.

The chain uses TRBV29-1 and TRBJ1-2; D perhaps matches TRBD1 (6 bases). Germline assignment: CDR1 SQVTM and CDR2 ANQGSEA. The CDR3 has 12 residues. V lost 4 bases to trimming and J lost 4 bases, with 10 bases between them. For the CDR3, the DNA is TGCAGCGTTGGGGCAGGGGCCTATGGCTACACCTTC. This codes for CSVGAGAYGYTF.

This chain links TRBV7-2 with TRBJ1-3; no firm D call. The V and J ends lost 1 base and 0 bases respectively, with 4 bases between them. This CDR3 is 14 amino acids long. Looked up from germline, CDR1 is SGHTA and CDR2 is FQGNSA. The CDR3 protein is CASSLGYSGNTIYF. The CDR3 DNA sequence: TGTGCCAGCAGCTTAGGCTACTCTGGAAACACCATATATTTT.

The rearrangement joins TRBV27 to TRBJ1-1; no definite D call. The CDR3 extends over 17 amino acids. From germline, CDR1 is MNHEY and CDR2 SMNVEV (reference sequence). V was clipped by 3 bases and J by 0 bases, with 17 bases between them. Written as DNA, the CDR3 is TGTGCCAGCAGTTTTAGGTCGGTAAGGACGGTGAACACTGAAGCTTTCTTT. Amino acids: CASSFRSVRTVNTEAFF.

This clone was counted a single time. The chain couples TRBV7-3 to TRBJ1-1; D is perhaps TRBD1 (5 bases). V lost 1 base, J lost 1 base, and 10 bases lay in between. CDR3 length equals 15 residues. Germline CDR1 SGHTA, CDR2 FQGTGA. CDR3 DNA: TGTGCCAGCAGCTTAATCGGGACTAAGAACACTGAAGCTTTCTTT. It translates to CASSLIGTKNTEAFF.

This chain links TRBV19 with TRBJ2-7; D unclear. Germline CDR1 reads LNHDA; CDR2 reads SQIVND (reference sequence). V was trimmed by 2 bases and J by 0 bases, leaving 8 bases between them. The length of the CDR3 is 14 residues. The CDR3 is CASSIREASYEQYF. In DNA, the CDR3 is TGTGCCAGTAGTATAAGGGAAGCCTCCTACGAGCAGTACTTC.